This T cell receptor beta chain was sequenced during a study of T cell repertoires in cytomegalovirus infection. Study overall: Public TCR beta signature analysis indicated the presence of both CMV infection and matching HLA type.

Germline V lookup: CDR1 MNHNY, CDR2 SVGAGI (reference sequence). V gave up 1 base and J gave up 7 bases; unmatched junction bases: 10. The CDR3 extends over 17 amino acids. In regard to this clonotype: Its antigen is as yet unknown.

Using its own MiXCR run on the reads, TCRdb lists one record per CDR3 protein. The sample shows about 890,000 distinct CDR3 sequences, under 40% of them seen only once. Study outcomes and limitations: CMV-specific TCR beta clonotypes restricted by HLA-C were the ones dominating the ex vivo response.

The sequencing here drew on cultured CD8+ T cells from PBMCs, taken from culture after CMV antigen stimulation. The origin of this receptor is a human donor in good health (CMV status not recorded). Some clones in this sample may be carry-over from other donors' samples. The V gene is TRBV6-6, the J gene TRBJ1-6; 7 bases line up with TRBD1. The CDR3 is CASSYFPTGHGNSPLHF. CDR3 bases: TGTGCCAGCAGTTACTTCCCGACAGGGCACGGGAATTCACCCCTCCACTTT.